This TCR beta chain emerged from a study of blood T cell repertoires in COVID-19. About the research overall: The United States, Italy and Spain were the sources of the acute and convalescent COVID-19 samples. PBMCs, B-cell-depleted T cells, or T cells were the source of the cDNA or gDNA that made up the material.

Authors' data handling: The authors estimated nucleated cell counts from reference gene primer amplification. Sequencing used immunoSEQ multiplex PCR; TCRdb keeps in-frame clones, though not all of them. V and J calls and clone size are given by that table; D and trimming were obtained from the DNA. The table shows about 75,000 clones, with around 74% occurring only once. From germline, CDR1 is KGHSH and CDR2 LQKENI. The CDR3 is 16 amino acids. V lost 2 bases and J 7 bases, leaving 17 bases between the germline ends. The chain has TRBV18 and TRBJ2-2; a possible D gene is TRBD1 (6 bases). The TCR was taken from an elderly woman with active or convalescent COVID-19. The sequencing sample was made of peripheral blood. The chain's CDR3 is CASSPSPGDDSGELFF. The CDR3 region has the DNA TGTGCCAGCTCACCATCCCCAGGGGATGATAGCGGGGAGCTGTTTTTT.